This T cell receptor beta chain was identified during a study of human versus mouse CDR3 diversity and MHC coevolution. Study overall: Samples had between about 5.5 x 10^6 and 1.7 x 10^7 valid reads.

Naive CD4 T cells, CD45RO-negative and CD62L-positive, were flow-sorted from PBMCs. TCRdb's table, derived via immunoSEQ multiplex PCR, lists solely in-frame clones and lacks some. The repertoire holds about 77,000 clones, 80% to 95% seen once, with roughly 0.16% in the top ten. The junction had 6 bases not matched to a gene; V was cut back by 0 bases and J by 4 bases. This CDR3 is built from 17 residues. The germline V gene encodes CDR1 SGHDT and CDR2 YYEEEE. The genes are TRBV5-6 and TRBJ2-3, with 12 positions matching TRBD2. Sequencing was performed on naive CD4+ T cells from blood. Subset specified: CD45RO-negative CD62L-positive naive CD4 T cells. This receptor was identified in a person between 25 and 75 years old in good health. The CDR3 here is CASSLVGLAGSSDTQYF. The DNA for the CDR3 is TGTGCCAGCAGCTTGGTGGGACTAGCGGGTTCATCAGATACGCAGTATTTT.